The 15 T cell receptor beta chains below were found in one sample sequenced in a study of blood T cell repertoires in COVID-19. Clones were sequenced by immunoSEQ multiplex PCR, and TCRdb holds only the in-frame ones, with some missing. This table holds 210,000 or so clones, under 90% found once. The sample consisted of peripheral blood. All receptors come from a man aged 35 to 55 with acute or convalescent COVID-19.

The chain links TRBV7-8 to TRBJ2-7; TRBD1 is a possible D gene (5 bases). Germline CDR1 SGHVS, CDR2 FQNEAQ. This CDR3 comprises 16 residues. The germline V and J ends were trimmed by 5 bases and 3 bases, with 20 bases remaining between them. CDR3 residues: CASSPSRGPRYYEQYF. The CDR3 nucleotides read TGTGCCAGCAGCCCTAGTAGGGGCCCCCGATACTACGAGCAGTACTTC.

The V gene is TRBV18, the J gene TRBJ2-5; 7 positions agree with TRBD2. V shed 5 bases, J shed 2 bases, and the junction held 8 bases outside the gene matches. The CDR3 consists of 15 residues. Germline V gene lookup returns CDR1 KGHSH and CDR2 LQKENI. In DNA form, the CDR3 reads TGTGCCAGCTCAGTTTTTCAGCGGGAACAAGAGACCCAGTACTTC. Protein sequence: CASSVFQREQETQYF.

The chain combines TRBV7-8 with TRBJ1-5, with D tentatively TRBD1 (6 bases). The CDR3 runs to 15 residues. Per germline, CDR1 SGHVS and CDR2 FQNEAQ. The V end lost 5 bases, the J end lost 9 bases, and 20 bases lay between the germline ends. The CDR3 protein is CASSPGQGFPGPQHF. The CDR3 DNA reads TGTGCCAGCAGCCCAGGGCAGGGGTTCCCGGGGCCCCAGCATTTT. Full variable domain (outside the CDR3, taken from reference TRBV7-8 and TRBJ1-5): GAGVSQSPRYKVAKRGQDVALRCDPISGHVSLFWYQQALGQGPEFLTYFQNEAQLDKSGLPSDRFFAERPEGSVSTLKIQRTQQEDSAVYLCASSPGQGFPGPQHFGDGTRLSIL.

J is TRBJ2-1 and V is TRBV11-2; TRBD2 matches at 7 bases. This CDR3 comprises 16 residues. Germline V gives CDR1 SGHAT, CDR2 FQNNGV. V lost 5 bases and J lost 4; bases outside the gene matches: 11. The CDR3 DNA follows: TGTGCCAGCAGCGCCGAGTTCGGGACTATTTACAATGAGCAGTTCTTC. This gives the protein CASSAEFGTIYNEQFF.

The chain combines TRBV29-1 with TRBJ2-1; a possible D gene is TRBD1 (5 bases). The V end lost 7 bases, the J end lost 4 bases, and 14 bases lay between the germline ends. This CDR3 has 13 amino acids. Germline CDR1 SQVTM, CDR2 ANQGSEA. CDR3 nucleotides: TGCAGCGGACAGAGCCGAGGTTACAATGAGCAGTTCTTC. Translated, it gives CSGQSRGYNEQFF.

The genes are TRBV11-2 and TRBJ2-2, with 9 positions matching TRBD1. The CDR3 loop spans 17 amino acids. The V segment lost 5 bases and the J segment 6 bases; nucleotides outside the gene matches: 13. Looked up from germline, CDR1 is SGHAT and CDR2 is FQNNGV. The CDR3 here is CASSNWRGQGDPGELFF. The CDR3 DNA sequence: TGTGCCAGCAGCAACTGGAGGGGACAGGGTGACCCCGGGGAGCTGTTTTTT.

This chain connects TRBV7-2 to TRBJ2-7; 12 bases agree with TRBD2. The V gene's germline CDR1 is SGHTA and CDR2 FQGNSA. V shed 3 bases, J shed 4 bases, and the junction held 4 bases outside the gene matches. This CDR3 is 15 amino acids long. The CDR3 region is CASSLTSGGGYEQYF. The CDR3 DNA reads as TGTGCCAGCAGCTTGACTAGCGGGGGAGGGTACGAGCAGTACTTC.

The chain joins TRBV13 to TRBJ2-5; 11 nucleotides line up with TRBD2. V shed 4 bases, J shed 5 bases, and the junction held 9 bases outside the gene matches. The CDR3 totals 16 residues. The germline V gene encodes CDR1 PRHDT and CDR2 FYEKMQ (reference sequence). The DNA for the CDR3 is TGTGCCAGCAGCTCACCTCCTAGCGGGGGGTGGGAGACCCAGTACTTC. It specifies CASSSPPSGGWETQYF.

CDR3 region: CASRRSLRTDTQYF. CDR3 coding DNA: TGTGCCAGCAGACGGAGCCTTAGAACAGATACGCAGTATTTT. The chain employs TRBV6-5 and TRBJ2-3; the D is unclear. The CDR3 is made up of 14 amino acids. The V and J ends lost 6 bases and 3 bases respectively, with 13 bases between them. CDR1 is MNHEY and CDR2 is SVGAGI in the germline V gene.

J is TRBJ1-3 and V is TRBV4-1, with a possible D match to TRBD1 (6 bases). With 2 bases removed from V and 1 base from J, the gap between germline ends came to 6 bases. The CDR3 has 14 residues. Germline assignment: CDR1 MGHRA and CDR2 YSYEKL. CDR3 region: CASSQTGSGNTIYF. The CDR3 coding sequence is TGCGCCAGCAGCCAAACAGGGTCTGGAAACACCATATATTTT.

This clone appeared a few times. The chain is built from TRBV2 and TRBJ1-3; no firm D call. Trimming took off 3 bases at V and 0 bases at J, with 9 bases between the two ends. CDR1 and CDR2 from the germline V gene are SNHLY and FYNNEI. The CDR3 length is 15 residues. In nucleotides, the CDR3 is TGTGCCAGCAGTGAGTTGGGCAGCTCTGGAAACACCATATATTTT. This sequence encodes CASSELGSSGNTIYF.

The J gene is TRBJ2-3, the V gene TRBV7-6; D is perhaps TRBD2 (5 bases). The CDR3 has 14 amino acids. Germline V gene data show CDR1 as SGHVS and CDR2 as FNYEAQ. V lost 7 bases and J 0 bases, leaving 11 bases between the germline ends. CDR3 loop: CASTPGGSTDTQYF. The CDR3 region has the DNA TGTGCCAGCACCCCCGGCGGGAGCACAGATACGCAGTATTTT.

This clone was seen a few times. This chain connects TRBV18 to TRBJ2-2, with 9 bases lining up with TRBD1. After removal of 6 bases from V and 4 bases from J, the junction contained 12 bases not matched to a gene. The CDR3 totals 17 residues. CDR1 is KGHSH and CDR2 is LQKENI in the germline V gene. The CDR3 loop reads CASSPRRTGAATGELFF. The CDR3 coding sequence is TGTGCCAGCTCCCCCAGGCGGACAGGGGCTGCCACCGGGGAGCTGTTTTTT.

The rearrangement uses TRBV7-2 and TRBJ2-2; a possible D gene is TRBD1 (6 bases). Trimming removed 5 bases from V and 0 bases from J, with 10 bases in between. CDR1 and CDR2 (germline): SGHTA, FQGNSA. The CDR3 consists of 15 residues. CDR3 protein: CASSQQGANTGELFF. DNA for the CDR3: TGTGCCAGCAGCCAACAGGGAGCGAACACCGGGGAGCTGTTTTTT.

The chain has TRBV11-2 and TRBJ2-5; D call uncertain. Trimming pared 5 bases from V and 2 bases from J, leaving 12 bases between. The CDR3 loop spans 14 amino acids. The germline V gene encodes CDR1 SGHAT and CDR2 FQNNGV. This chain's CDR3 is CASSTTVQQETQYF. The CDR3 DNA reads as TGTGCCAGCAGCACCACGGTTCAACAAGAGACCCAGTACTTC.